This TCR beta chain was sequenced in a study of T cell changes during pregnancy in multiple sclerosis. V lost 2 bases to trimming and J lost 4 bases, with 7 bases between them. Germline V gene data show CDR1 as SNHLY and CDR2 as FYNNEI. CDR3 length equals 13 residues. Clones were read by immunoSEQ multiplex PCR, and TCRdb kept only the in-frame ones, dropping some. The sample has about 110,000 clones, roughly 92% seen once. The sequencing here drew on peripheral blood, taken after pregnancy. The sequence came from a female donor with multiple sclerosis, enrolled in a pregnancy study. The gene calls are TRBV2 and TRBJ2-3; D uncertain. The CDR3 is CASSELRADTQYF. DNA for the CDR3: TGTGCCAGCAGTGAACTCCGGGCAGATACGCAGTATTTT.